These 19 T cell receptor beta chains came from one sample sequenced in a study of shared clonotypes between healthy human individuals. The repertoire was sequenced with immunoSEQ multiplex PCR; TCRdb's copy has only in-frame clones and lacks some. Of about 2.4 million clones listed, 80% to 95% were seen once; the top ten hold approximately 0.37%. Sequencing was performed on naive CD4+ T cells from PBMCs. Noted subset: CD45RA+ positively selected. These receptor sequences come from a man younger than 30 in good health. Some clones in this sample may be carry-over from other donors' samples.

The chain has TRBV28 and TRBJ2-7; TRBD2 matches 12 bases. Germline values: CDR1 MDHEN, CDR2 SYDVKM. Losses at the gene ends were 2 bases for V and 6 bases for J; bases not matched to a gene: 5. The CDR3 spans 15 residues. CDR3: CASSLVGLAGAEQYF. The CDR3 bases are TGTGCCAGCAGTTTAGTGGGACTAGCGGGTGCCGAGCAGTACTTC.

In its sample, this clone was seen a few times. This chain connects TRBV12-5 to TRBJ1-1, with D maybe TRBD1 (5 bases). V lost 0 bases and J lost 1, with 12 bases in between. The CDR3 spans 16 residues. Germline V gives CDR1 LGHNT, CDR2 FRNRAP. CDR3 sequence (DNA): TGTGCTAGTGGTTTGGTACAAGCCGGGACGAACACTGAAGCTTTCTTT. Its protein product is CASGLVQAGTNTEAFF. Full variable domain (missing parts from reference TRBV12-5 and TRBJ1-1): DARVTQTPRHKVTEMGQEVTMRCQPILGHNTVFWYRQTMMQGLELLAYFRNRAPLDDSGMPKDRFSAEMPDATLATLKIQPSEPRDSAVYFCASGLVQAGTNTEAFFGQGTRLTVV.

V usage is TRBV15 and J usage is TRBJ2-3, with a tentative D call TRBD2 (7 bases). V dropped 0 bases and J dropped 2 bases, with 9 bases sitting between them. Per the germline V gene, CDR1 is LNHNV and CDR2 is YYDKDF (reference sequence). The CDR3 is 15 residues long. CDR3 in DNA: TGTGCCACCAGCAGAGACCGGGGGGCCACAGATACGCAGTATTTT. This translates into CATSRDRGATDTQYF.

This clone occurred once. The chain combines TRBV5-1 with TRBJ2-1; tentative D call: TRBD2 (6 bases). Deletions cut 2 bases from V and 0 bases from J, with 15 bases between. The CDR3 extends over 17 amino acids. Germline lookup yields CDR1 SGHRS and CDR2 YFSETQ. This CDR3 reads CASSFNTAGSSYNEQFF. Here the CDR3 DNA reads TGCGCCAGCAGCTTCAACACAGCGGGCAGCTCCTACAATGAGCAGTTCTTC.

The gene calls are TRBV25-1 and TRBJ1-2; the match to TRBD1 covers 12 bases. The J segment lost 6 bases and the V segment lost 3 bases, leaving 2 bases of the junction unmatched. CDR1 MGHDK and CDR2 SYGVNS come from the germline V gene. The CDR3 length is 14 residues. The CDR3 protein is CASSDWDRGHGYTF. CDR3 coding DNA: TGTGCCAGCAGTGATTGGGACAGGGGGCATGGCTACACCTTC.

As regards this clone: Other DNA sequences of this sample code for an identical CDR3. CDR3 bases: TGCGCCAGCAGCTTAGGACAGACAACCTATGGCTACACCTTC. Residues: CASSLGQTTYGYTF. The rearrangement uses TRBV5-1 and TRBJ1-2; possibly TRBD1 for D (6 bases). The V and J ends lost 2 bases and 4 bases respectively, with 12 bases between them. Looked up from germline, CDR1 is SGHRS and CDR2 is YFSETQ. The CDR3 sequence is 14 residues long.

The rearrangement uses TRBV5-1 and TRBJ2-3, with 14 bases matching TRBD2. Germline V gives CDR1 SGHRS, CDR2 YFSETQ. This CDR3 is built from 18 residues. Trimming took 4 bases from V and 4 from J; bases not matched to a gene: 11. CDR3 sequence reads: CASSRQGTSGSISDTQYF. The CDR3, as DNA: TGCGCCAGCAGCCGACAAGGGACTAGCGGGAGTATCTCAGATACGCAGTATTTT. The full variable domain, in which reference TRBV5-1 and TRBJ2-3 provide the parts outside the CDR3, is KAGVTQTPRYLIKTRGQQVTLSCSPISGHRSVSWYQQTPGQGLQFLFEYFSETQRNKGNFPGRFSGRQFSNSRSEMNVSTLELGDSALYLCASSRQGTSGSISDTQYFGPGTRLTVL.

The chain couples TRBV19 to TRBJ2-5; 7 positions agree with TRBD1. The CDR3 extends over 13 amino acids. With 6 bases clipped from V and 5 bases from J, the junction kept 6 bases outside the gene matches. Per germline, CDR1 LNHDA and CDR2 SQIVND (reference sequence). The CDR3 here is CASSSTGAETQYF. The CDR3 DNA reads TGTGCCAGTAGCTCCACAGGGGCCGAGACCCAGTACTTC.

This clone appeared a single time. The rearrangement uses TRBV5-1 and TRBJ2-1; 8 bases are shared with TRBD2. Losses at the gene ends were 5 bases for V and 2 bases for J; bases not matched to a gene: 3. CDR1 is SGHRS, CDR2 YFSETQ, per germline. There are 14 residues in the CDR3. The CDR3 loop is CASRREETYNEQFF. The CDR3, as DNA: TGCGCCAGCAGGCGGGAGGAGACCTACAATGAGCAGTTCTTC.

CDR3 protein: CAWSLQGYGYTF. CDR3 DNA sequence: TGTGCCTGGAGTCTCCAGGGGTATGGCTACACCTTC. This chain uses TRBV30 with TRBJ1-2; D is possibly TRBD1 (6 bases). V lost 2 bases and J lost 5, with 9 bases in between. The CDR3 loop spans 12 amino acids. In germline, CDR1 is GTSNPN, CDR2 SVGIG (reference sequence).

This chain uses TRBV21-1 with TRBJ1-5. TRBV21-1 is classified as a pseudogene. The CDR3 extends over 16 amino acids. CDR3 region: CASSKGKGNGNQPQHF. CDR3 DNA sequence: TGTGCCAGCAGCAAAGGTAAAGGGAATGGCAATCAGCCCCAGCATTTT.

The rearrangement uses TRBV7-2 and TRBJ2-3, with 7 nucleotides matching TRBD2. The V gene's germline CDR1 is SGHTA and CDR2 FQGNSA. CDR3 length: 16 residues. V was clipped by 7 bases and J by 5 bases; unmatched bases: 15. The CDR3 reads CASTQRGRAFRDTQYF. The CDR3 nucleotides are TGTGCCAGCACCCAACGGGGGAGGGCGTTTAGAGATACGCAGTATTTT.

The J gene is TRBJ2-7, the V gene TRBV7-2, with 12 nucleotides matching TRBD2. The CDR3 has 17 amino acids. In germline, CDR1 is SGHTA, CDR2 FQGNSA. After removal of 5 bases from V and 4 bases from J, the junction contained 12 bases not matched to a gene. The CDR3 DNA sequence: TGTGCCAGCAGCGCACCGAGGACTAGCGGGAATAGGTACGAGCAGTACTTC. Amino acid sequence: CASSAPRTSGNRYEQYF.

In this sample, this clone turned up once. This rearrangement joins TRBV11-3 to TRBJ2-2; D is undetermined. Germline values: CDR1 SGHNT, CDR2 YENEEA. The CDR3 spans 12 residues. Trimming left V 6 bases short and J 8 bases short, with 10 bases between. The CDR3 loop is CASSQSLGELFF. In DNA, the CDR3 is TGTGCCAGCAGTCAGTCCCTTGGGGAGCTGTTTTTT.

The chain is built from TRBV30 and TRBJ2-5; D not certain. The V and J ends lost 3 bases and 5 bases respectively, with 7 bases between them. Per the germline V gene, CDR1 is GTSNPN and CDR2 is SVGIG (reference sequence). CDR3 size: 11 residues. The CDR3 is CAWRNLETQYF. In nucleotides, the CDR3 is TGTGCCTGGAGAAACTTGGAGACCCAGTACTTC.

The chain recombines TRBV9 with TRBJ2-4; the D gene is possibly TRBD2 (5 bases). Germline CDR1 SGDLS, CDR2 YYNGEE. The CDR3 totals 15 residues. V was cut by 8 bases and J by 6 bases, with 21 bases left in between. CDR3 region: CASSLMGRGTNIQYF. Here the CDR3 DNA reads TGTGCCAGTTCCCTCATGGGGAGAGGTACAAACATTCAGTACTTC. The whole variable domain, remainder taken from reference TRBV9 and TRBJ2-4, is DSGVTQTPKHLITATGQRVTLRCSPRSGDLSVYWYQQSLDQGLQFLIQYYNGEERAKGNILERFSAQQFPDLHSELNLSSLELGDSALYFCASSLMGRGTNIQYFGAGTRLSVL.

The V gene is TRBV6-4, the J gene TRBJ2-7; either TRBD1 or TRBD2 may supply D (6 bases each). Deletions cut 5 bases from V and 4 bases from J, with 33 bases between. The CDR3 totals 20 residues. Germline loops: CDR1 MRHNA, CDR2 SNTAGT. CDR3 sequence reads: CASSPRASGASGASGYEQYF. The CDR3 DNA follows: TGTGCCAGCAGTCCCCGGGCCTCGGGGGCCTCGGGGGCGTCCGGTTACGAGCAGTACTTC.

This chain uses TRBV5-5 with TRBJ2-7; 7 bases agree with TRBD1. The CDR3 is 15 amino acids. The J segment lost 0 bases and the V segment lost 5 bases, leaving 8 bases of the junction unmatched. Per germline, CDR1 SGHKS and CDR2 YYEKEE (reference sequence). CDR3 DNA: TGTGCCAGCAGGATGGACAGGCACCCCTCCTACGAGCAGTACTTC. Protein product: CASRMDRHPSYEQYF. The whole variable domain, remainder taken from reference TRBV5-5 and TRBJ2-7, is DAGVTQSPTHLIKTRGQQVTLRCSPISGHKSVSWYQQVLGQGPQFIFQYYEKEERGRGNFPDRFSARQFPNYSSELNVNALLLGDSALYLCASRMDRHPSYEQYFGPGTRLTVT.

The CDR3 region has the DNA TGTGCCAGCAAGGTCAGCGGGACTTACAATGAGCAGTTCTTC. Its translation is CASKVSGTYNEQFF. The chain recombines TRBV18 with TRBJ2-1, with 7 bases that match TRBD2. Germline lookup yields CDR1 KGHSH and CDR2 LQKENI. The CDR3 spans 14 residues. J was trimmed by 4 bases and V by 8 bases; bases with no gene match: 8.